This T cell receptor (beta chain) was sequenced during a study of CD8+ T cells in alopecia areata. As regards this clone: Its matching antigen is unknown.

Once RNA had been extracted, it was reverse transcribed into cDNA to act as the sequencing template. Sequencing used immunoSEQ multiplex PCR; TCRdb keeps in-frame clones, though not all of them. This table has 37,000 or so clones, nearly 55% appearing once. Overall study results and limits: Unlike in mice, where it was clearer, TCR sharing across patients was less clear, possibly HLA-related.

A few patients' sorted CD4+ cells yielded CD25+CD127- cells. This TCR was sampled from a human donor with alopecia areata. Sample: CD4+ Tregs sorted from blood.

This chain's CDR3 is CASSWAGGNNQPQHF. CDR3 coding DNA: TGTGCCAGCAGCTGGGCGGGGGGTAACAATCAGCCCCAGCATTTT. V is TRBV7-2 and J is TRBJ1-5, with D perhaps matching TRBD1 (5 bases). The V end was cut by 4 bases, the J end by 3 bases, with 13 bases between. Per germline, CDR1 SGHTA and CDR2 FQGNSA. The CDR3 spans 15 residues.